Listed below are T cell receptor beta chains from one sample, sequenced in a study of shared clonotypes between healthy human individuals. This table comes from immunoSEQ multiplex PCR, and its TCRdb copy is limited to in-frame clones, with some not included. The sample lists fewer than 3 million clones, approximately 90% occurring once. Source material: naive CD4+ T cells from PBMCs. The source is a man aged 18 to 30 in good health. Some clones in this sample may be carry-over from other donors' samples. The CDR3 runs from the conserved cysteine through the conserved F or W. Fields, in order: V gene, J gene, clone size, D gene, CDR3 protein, CDR3 DNA. The D gene is left open where the match is weak. Not every row has a clone size; where given, it reads once, few, many or a size class.

V: TRBV5-1; J: TRBJ1-5; size: .; D: .; CDR3: CASSPDPLGNQPQHF; DNA: TGCGCCAGCAGCCCGGACCCCCTCGGCAATCAGCCCCAGCATTTT
V: TRBV7-2; J: TRBJ2-2; size: .; D: TRBD2; CDR3: CASSRGGLAGTGELFF; DNA: TGTGCCAGCAGCCGGGGGGGACTAGCGGGAACCGGGGAGCTGTTTTTT
V: TRBV7-2; J: TRBJ2-3; size: .; D: .; CDR3: CASSPGRSTDTQYF; DNA: TGTGCCAGCAGCCCAGGCCGTTCCACAGATACGCAGTATTTT
V: TRBV11-2; J: TRBJ2-5; size: .; D: TRBD1; CDR3: CASSPGTGGLTQYF; DNA: TGTGCCAGCAGCCCAGGGACAGGGGGCTTGACCCAGTACTTC
V: TRBV5-1; J: TRBJ2-2; size: .; D: .; CDR3: CASRSQTNTGELFF; DNA: TGCGCCAGCAGAAGCCAGACGAACACCGGGGAGCTGTTTTTT
V: TRBV21-1; J: TRBJ1-1; size: .; D: .; CDR3: CASRPPGRMNTEAFF; DNA: TGTGCCAGCCGACCTCCGGGACGGATGAACACTGAAGCTTTCTTT
V: TRBV11-3; J: TRBJ2-2; size: .; D: .; CDR3: CASSRGDQGWTGELFF; DNA: TGTGCCAGCAGTCGTGGGGACCAGGGGTGGACCGGGGAGCTGTTTTTT
V: TRBV6-5; J: TRBJ1-2; size: .; D: TRBD1; CDR3: CASSRQGGEAGYTF; DNA: TGTGCCAGCAGCAGACAGGGCGGAGAAGCTGGCTACACCTTC
V: TRBV28; J: TRBJ1-1; size: few; D: .; CDR3: CASKNLNTEAFF; DNA: TGTGCCAGCAAGAACCTGAACACTGAAGCTTTCTTT
V: TRBV5-1; J: TRBJ2-3; size: .; D: .; CDR3: CASSPVEPATDTQYF; DNA: TGCGCCAGCAGCCCCGTAGAGCCGGCCACAGATACGCAGTATTTT
V: TRBV27; J: TRBJ1-2; size: .; D: .; CDR3: CASSLVQGLGGYTF; DNA: TGTGCCAGCAGTTTAGTCCAGGGGCTGGGTGGCTACACCTTC
V: TRBV30; J: TRBJ1-3; size: .; D: .; CDR3: CAWSPPGTLSGNTIYF; DNA: TGTGCCTGGAGTCCCCCGGGGACCCTCTCTGGAAACACCATATATTTT
V: TRBV5-4; J: TRBJ2-2; size: .; D: TRBD2; CDR3: CASSLGTSGGYRELFF; DNA: TGTGCCAGCAGCTTGGGGACTAGCGGGGGGTACCGGGAGCTGTTTTTT
V: TRBV25-1; J: TRBJ2-7; size: .; D: TRBD1; CDR3: CASRSPGQGFSEQYF; DNA: TGTGCCAGCAGGAGCCCGGGACAGGGTTTTAGCGAGCAGTACTTC
V: TRBV6-6; J: TRBJ2-4; size: few; D: .; CDR3: CASSRRTEGKNIQYF; DNA: TGTGCCAGCAGTCGCCGGACAGAAGGCAAAAACATTCAGTACTTC
V: TRBV27; J: TRBJ2-3; size: .; D: TRBD2; CDR3: CASSPTPPRLAGGRNTQYF; DNA: TGTGCCAGCAGTCCGACCCCCCCCCGACTAGCGGGAGGCCGAAATACGCAGTATTTT
V: TRBV18; J: TRBJ1-1; size: .; D: .; CDR3: CASSQSLGTEAFF; DNA: TGTGCCAGCTCCCAAAGTTTGGGGACTGAAGCTTTCTTT
V: TRBV2; J: TRBJ1-3; size: .; D: .; CDR3: CASSEGGSGNTIYF; DNA: TGTGCCAGCAGTGAGGGGGGATCTGGAAACACCATATATTTT
V: TRBV7-9; J: TRBJ1-1; size: few; D: TRBD1; CDR3: CASSRQGGTEAFF; DNA: TGTGCCAGCAGCAGACAGGGAGGCACTGAAGCTTTCTTT
V: TRBV5-1; J: TRBJ2-3; size: .; D: .; CDR3: CASSLMKALTDTQYF; DNA: TGCGCCAGCAGCTTGATGAAGGCCCTCACAGATACGCAGTATTTT
V: TRBV5-4; J: TRBJ2-7; size: .; D: .; CDR3: CASSGRDLSYEQYF; DNA: TGTGCCAGCAGCGGACGGGACCTCTCCTACGAGCAGTACTTC
V: TRBV7-6; J: TRBJ2-7; size: .; D: .; CDR3: CASSLRWDSYEQYF; DNA: TGTGCCAGCAGCTTAAGGTGGGACTCCTACGAGCAGTACTTC
V: TRBV6-1; J: TRBJ1-2; size: .; D: TRBD1; CDR3: CASSEALPGTGYGYTF; DNA: TGTGCCAGCAGTGAAGCGCTTCCCGGGACAGGCTATGGCTACACCTTC
V: TRBV5-4; J: TRBJ2-3; size: .; D: TRBD2; CDR3: CASRGPSGVDTQYF; DNA: TGTGCCAGCAGGGGGCCTAGCGGCGTGGATACGCAGTATTTT
V: TRBV2; J: TRBJ2-1; size: .; D: TRBD2; CDR3: CASSEARLAGVDEQFF; DNA: TGTGCCAGCAGTGAAGCGCGACTAGCGGGAGTAGATGAGCAGTTCTTC
V: TRBV5-1; J: TRBJ2-5; size: .; D: .; CDR3: CASSLRAGTQYF; DNA: TGCGCCAGCAGCTTGAGGGCGGGGACCCAGTACTTC
V: TRBV7-2; J: TRBJ2-7; size: once; D: .; CDR3: CASSSLGGRYYEQYF; DNA: TGTGCCAGCAGCTCCCTGGGGGGCCGTTACTACGAGCAGTACTTC
V: TRBV5-8; J: TRBJ1-1; size: .; D: .; CDR3: CASSLTRVKNTEAFF; DNA: TGTGCCAGCAGCCTCACGCGGGTAAAGAACACTGAAGCTTTCTTT
V: TRBV19; J: TRBJ2-2; size: .; D: .; CDR3: CASSIGGVNTGELFF; DNA: TGTGCCAGTAGTATTGGTGGGGTCAACACCGGGGAGCTGTTTTTT
V: TRBV5-1; J: TRBJ2-6; size: .; D: .; CDR3: CASNPAGSGANVLTF; DNA: TGCGCCAGCAACCCCGCCGGCTCTGGGGCCAACGTCCTGACTTTC
V: TRBV28; J: TRBJ2-7; size: .; D: .; CDR3: CASSNYLYEQYF; DNA: TGTGCCAGCAGTAACTACTTGTACGAGCAGTACTTC
V: TRBV15; J: TRBJ1-1; size: .; D: TRBD1; CDR3: CATSRALTGGGTEAFF; DNA: TGTGCCACCAGCAGGGCCTTGACAGGGGGAGGCACTGAAGCTTTCTTT
V: TRBV28; J: TRBJ2-5; size: .; D: TRBD2; CDR3: CASTPRTSGPQETQYF; DNA: TGTGCCAGCACCCCTAGGACTAGCGGACCCCAAGAGACCCAGTACTTC
V: TRBV2; J: TRBJ2-5; size: .; D: TRBD2; CDR3: CASSGLREGRRDF; DNA: TGTGCCAGCAGTGGTCTGCGGGAGGGCCGCCGGGACTTC
V: TRBV19; J: TRBJ2-1; size: .; D: .; CDR3: CASSIAKTYNEQFF; DNA: TGTGCCAGTAGTATCGCCAAAACCTACAATGAGCAGTTCTTC